This TCR beta chain was sequenced during a study of blood T cell repertoires in COVID-19. Turning to the study itself: The analysed material was cDNA or gDNA that came from T cells, B-cell-depleted T cells, or PBMCs.

This clone was recorded once. Authors' methods: Reference gene primer amplification gave estimated nucleated cell counts. Repertoires were generated with immunoSEQ multiplex PCR, while TCRdb's copy carries only in-frame clones and drops some. That table is the source of V, J and clone size, and D and trimming were worked out from the DNA. Among nearly 200,000 clones listed, around four fifths were seen once. V lost 5 bases and J lost 4, with 11 bases in between. The CDR3 covers 13 residues. CDR1 and CDR2 (germline): SEHNR, FQNEAQ (reference sequence). The TCR originated in a man aged 55 to 70 with COVID-19, enrolled during active disease. The sequenced sample was peripheral blood. This chain links TRBV7-9 with TRBJ1-2; no clear D. Here the CDR3 reads CASSPWEFYGYTF. In DNA form, the CDR3 reads TGTGCCAGCAGCCCCTGGGAGTTCTATGGCTACACCTTC.